The T cell receptor beta chain described here comes from a study of shared clonotypes between healthy human individuals. Broader study findings: With few donors, the genetic and exposure-history diversity represented was limited. The generation probabilities recorded for non-shared clonotypes fell below those of clonotypes shared by all four donors. What naive subsets generally showed was a larger estimated richness than memory subsets showed.

Terminally differentiated effector memory CD45RA+ cells were excluded from the naive CD8 cells, which were CD45RO-negative and positively selected for CCR7. Adults of Caucasian background living in Nashville, Tennessee made up all donors. Regarding this clone: Its target is not known.

Only in-frame clones appear in the TCRdb table, and some are missing; sequencing was by immunoSEQ multiplex PCR. The sample lists approximately 2,000,000 clones, around 95% seen once, with about 1.6% in the top ten. The CDR3 runs 14 residues. V lost 0 bases, J lost 5 bases, and 11 bases lay in between. CDR1 and CDR2 (germline): SGDLS, YYNGEE. This chain links TRBV9 with TRBJ2-5; D tentatively reads TRBD1 or TRBD2 (5 bases each). The TCR was taken from a young man in good health. Some clones in this sample may be carry-over from other donors' samples. Sequenced input: naive CD8+ T cells from PBMCs. CDR3 nucleotides: TGTGCCAGCAGCGTAGGGGGGAATCAGGAGACCCAGTACTTC. It translates to CASSVGGNQETQYF.